This T cell receptor beta chain is from a study of vaccination and CD4 T cells after COVID-19. Study at large: Each control was exposed to a CEFX pool, an HIV-1 Nef pool, or no peptide at all.

The treatment: 10-day PBMC culture with coronavirus spike peptide pools or control peptides (ViraFEST assay). Oncomine TCR Beta short-read sequencing was applied to DNA from cultured CD4+ T cells. TCRdb itself ran the PCR reads through MiXCR, one entry per CDR3 protein. The data contain tens of thousands of distinct CDR3 sequences, about 48% of them singletons. V lost 5 bases, J lost 5 bases, and 14 bases stayed unmatched. This CDR3 is 16 amino acids long. The germline V gene has CDR1 SNHLY and CDR2 FYNNEI. Study-level points and caveats: Convalescent patients displayed spike mono-reactivity in 304 of 307 vaccine-specific clones.

Regarding this clonotype: Its antigen is currently unknown.

The sequence came from a human donor who had recovered from COVID-19. Input material: CD4+ T cells from blood, cultured in vitro. This sequence joins TRBV2 and TRBJ2-5; 7 bases map to TRBD2. The CDR3 DNA follows: TGTGCCAGCAGTTCCTCGACTAGCCGTGGCTCGGAGACCCAGTACTTC. Protein sequence: CASSSSTSRGSETQYF.